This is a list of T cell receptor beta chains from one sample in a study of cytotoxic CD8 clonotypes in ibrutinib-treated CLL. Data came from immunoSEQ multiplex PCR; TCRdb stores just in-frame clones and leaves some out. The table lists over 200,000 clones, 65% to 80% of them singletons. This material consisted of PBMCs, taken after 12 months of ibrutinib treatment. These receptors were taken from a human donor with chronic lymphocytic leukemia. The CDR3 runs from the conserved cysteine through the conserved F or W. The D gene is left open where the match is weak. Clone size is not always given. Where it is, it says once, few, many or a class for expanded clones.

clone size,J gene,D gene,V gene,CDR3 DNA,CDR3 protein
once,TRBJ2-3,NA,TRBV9,TGTGCCAGCAGGGGAGACGAAAATACGCAGTATTTT,CASRGDENTQYF
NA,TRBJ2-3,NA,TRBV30,TGTGCCTGGAGTGGGGGAATGGGTAATACGCAGTATTTT,CAWSGGMGNTQYF
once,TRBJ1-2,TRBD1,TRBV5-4,TGTGCCAGCAGGAAGACAGGGGAGGATGGCTACACCTTC,CASRKTGEDGYTF
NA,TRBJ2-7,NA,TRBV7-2,TGTGCCAGCAGCTCCCAGCTCCCCTACGAGCAGTACTTC,CASSSQLPYEQYF
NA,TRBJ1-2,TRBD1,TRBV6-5,TGTGCCAGCAGTATCCTGGCAGGGGGCTATGGCTACACCTTC,CASSILAGGYGYTF
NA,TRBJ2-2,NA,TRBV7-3,TGTGCCAGCAGCCTCCAGCGCATGAACACCGGGGAGCTGTTTTTT,CASSLQRMNTGELFF
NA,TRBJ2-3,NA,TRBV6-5,TGTGCCAGCAGTTACCGCCCCGAAGGGGGTACAGATACGCAGTATTTT,CASSYRPEGGTDTQYF
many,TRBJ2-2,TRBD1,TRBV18,TGTGCCAACGCCGGACAGGGGGCTTCGGAGGCGGAGCTGTTTTTT,CANAGQGASEAELFF
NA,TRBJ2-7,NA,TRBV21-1,TGTGCCAGCAGCAAAGTTCACACAACCTACGAGCAGTACTTC,CASSKVHTTYEQYF
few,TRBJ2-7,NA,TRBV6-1,TGTGCCAGCAGTGACAGGGTCGGGGGATACGAGCAGTACTTC,CASSDRVGGYEQYF
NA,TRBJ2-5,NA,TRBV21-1,TGTGCCGACACCGAGTACCAAGAGACCCAGTACTTC,CADTEYQETQYF
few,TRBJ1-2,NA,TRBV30,TGTGCCTGGAGTACCAGTAGAGGCTATGGCTACACCTTC,CAWSTSRGYGYTF
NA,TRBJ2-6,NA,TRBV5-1,TGCGCCAGCAGCTTGGACAGGGCTGGGGCCAACGTCCTGACTTTC,CASSLDRAGANVLTF
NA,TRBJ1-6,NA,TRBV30,TGTGCCTGGAGTGGTCGAGGGGGACCCGGTTCACCCCTCCACTTT,CAWSGRGGPGSPLHF
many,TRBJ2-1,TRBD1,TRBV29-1,TGCAGCGCATTGGGACAGTACAATGAGCAGTTCTTC,CSALGQYNEQFF
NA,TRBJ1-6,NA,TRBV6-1,TGTGCCAGCAGGAACAATTCACCCCTCCACTTT,CASRNNSPLHF
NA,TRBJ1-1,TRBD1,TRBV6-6,TGTGCCAGCAGTACCTCCGGGACAGGGGGCAATGAAGCTTTCTTT,CASSTSGTGGNEAFF
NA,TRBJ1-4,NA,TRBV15,TGTGCCACCAGCAGAGAGACGACCCGAGGTGAAAAACTGTTTTTT,CATSRETTRGEKLFF
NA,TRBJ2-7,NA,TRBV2,TGTGCCAGCAGTGTACTCCTGGGGTCCTACGAGCAGTACTTC,CASSVLLGSYEQYF
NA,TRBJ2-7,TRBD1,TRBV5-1,TGCGCCAGCAGCTTCTCAGGGACAGGGGTAACCTACGAGCAGTACTTC,CASSFSGTGVTYEQYF
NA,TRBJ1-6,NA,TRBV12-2,TGTGCAAGTCGCTTCCCACAGGGTTTTAATTCACCCCTCCACTTT,CASRFPQGFNSPLHF
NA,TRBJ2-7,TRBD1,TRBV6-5,TGTGCCAGCCGGGACAGGGACTACGAGCAGTACTTC,CASRDRDYEQYF
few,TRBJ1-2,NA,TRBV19,TGTGCCAGTAGTGCGGGGTCCGGCTACACCTTC,CASSAGSGYTF
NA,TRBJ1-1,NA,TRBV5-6,TGTGCCAGCAACCTCAACAGGGCCACTGAAGCTTTCTTT,CASNLNRATEAFF
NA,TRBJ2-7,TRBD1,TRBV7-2,TGTGCCAGCAGCCCCGGGACAGACTTCTACGAGCAGTACTTC,CASSPGTDFYEQYF
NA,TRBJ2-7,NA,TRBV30,TGTGCCTGGAGTGAGGGATACGGCTACGAGCAGTACTTC,CAWSEGYGYEQYF
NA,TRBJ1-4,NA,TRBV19,TGTGCCAGTAGTATTAGCCTAATTAATGAAAAACTGTTTTTT,CASSISLINEKLFF
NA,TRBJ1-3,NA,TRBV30,TGTGCCTGGAGTGTAGGGTCTGGAAACACCATATATTTT,CAWSVGSGNTIYF
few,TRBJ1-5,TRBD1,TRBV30,TGTGCCTGGAGTAAAACAGGGGGCAGTAGTCAGCCCCAGCATTTT,CAWSKTGGSSQPQHF
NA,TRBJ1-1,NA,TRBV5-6,TGTGCCAGCAGCTTGGCGTTTACAAACACTGAAGCTTTCTTT,CASSLAFTNTEAFF
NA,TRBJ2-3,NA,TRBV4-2,TGTGCCAGCAGCCAAGATAAGGGGCGCACAGATACGCAGTATTTT,CASSQDKGRTDTQYF
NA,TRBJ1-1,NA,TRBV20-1,TGCAGTGCTAGGGCAAACACTGAAGCTTTCTTT,CSARANTEAFF
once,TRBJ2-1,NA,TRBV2,TGTGCCAGCAGTCAAAAAATTGAGCAGTTCTTC,CASSQKIEQFF